These 3 T cell receptor beta chains were all obtained from the same sample, sequenced in a study of T-cell reconstitution after alpha-beta-depleted transplantation in children. Their antigens are not known. Overall study results and limits: After one year, T-cell counts and TCRbeta diversity mostly came from new T cells.

Unique molecular identifiers were incorporated into the prepared TCRbeta library. TCRdb fed the PCR reads into MiXCR, producing one record per CDR3 protein. The data hold a few hundred thousand distinct CDR3 sequences, with just over 7.5% observed a single time. Source: peripheral blood, taken 360 days after TCRalphabeta/CD19-depleted stem cell transplant. The receptors originated from a female patient aged 2-9 years who had a stem cell transplant for Fanconi anemia, so the T cells may come from the graft donor.

This clonotype was observed at least ten times. The chain joins TRBV2 to TRBJ1-2; 10 positions agree with TRBD1. V was clipped by 8 bases and J by 4 bases; unmatched bases: 13. Germline values: CDR1 SNHLY, CDR2 FYNNEI. This CDR3 contains 16 residues. The CDR3 DNA sequence: TGTGCCAGCCAGGGACAGGGGACGTTCGGCGGCTATGGCTACACCTTC. Its translation: CASQGQGTFGGYGYTF.

This clonotype was counted at least ten times. Here the CDR3 DNA reads TGTGCCATTCGGGGGACAGGATTGACCTATGGCTACACCTTC. This codes for CAIRGTGLTYGYTF. The chain recombines TRBV10-3 with TRBJ1-2, with 8 nucleotides matching TRBD1. J lost 4 bases, V lost 9 bases, and 10 bases had no gene match. CDR3 length equals 14 residues. Germline lookup yields CDR1 ENHRY and CDR2 SYGVKD.

This clonotype has only a few counts. J is TRBJ2-3 and V is TRBV3-1; 12 bases line up with TRBD2. This CDR3 has 16 residues. V was clipped by 4 bases and J by 6 bases; unmatched bases: 8. Germline-derived CDR1 and CDR2 are LGHDT and YNNKEL (reference sequence). This chain's CDR3 is CASSRTGTSGSDTQYF. The CDR3 DNA reads TGTGCCAGCAGCCGGACCGGGACTAGCGGGTCGGATACGCAGTATTTT.